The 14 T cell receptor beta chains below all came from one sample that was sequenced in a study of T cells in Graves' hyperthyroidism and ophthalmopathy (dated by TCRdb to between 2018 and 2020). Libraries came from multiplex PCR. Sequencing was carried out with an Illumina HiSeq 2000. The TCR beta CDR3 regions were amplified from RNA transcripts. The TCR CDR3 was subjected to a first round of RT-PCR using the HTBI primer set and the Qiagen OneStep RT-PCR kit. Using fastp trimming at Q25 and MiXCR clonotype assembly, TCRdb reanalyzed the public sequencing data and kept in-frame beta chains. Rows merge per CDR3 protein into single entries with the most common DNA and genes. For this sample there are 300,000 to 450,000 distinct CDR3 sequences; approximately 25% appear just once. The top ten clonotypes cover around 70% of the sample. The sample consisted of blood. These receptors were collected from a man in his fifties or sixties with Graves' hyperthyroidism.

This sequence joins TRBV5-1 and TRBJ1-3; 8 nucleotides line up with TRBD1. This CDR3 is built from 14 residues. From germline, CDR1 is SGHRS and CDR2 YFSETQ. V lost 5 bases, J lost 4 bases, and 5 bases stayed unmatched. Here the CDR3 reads CASRTTGAGNTIYF. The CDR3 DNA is TGCGCCAGCAGGACGACAGGGGCAGGAAACACCATATATTTT.

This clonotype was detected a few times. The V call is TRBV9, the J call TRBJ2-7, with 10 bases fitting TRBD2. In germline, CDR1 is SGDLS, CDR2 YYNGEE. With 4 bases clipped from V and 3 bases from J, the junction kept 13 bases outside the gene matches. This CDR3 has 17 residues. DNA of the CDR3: TGTGCCAGCAGCCCCGGGGGGGCTAGCGGGAGAGGCTACGAGCAGTACTTC. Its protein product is CASSPGGASGRGYEQYF.

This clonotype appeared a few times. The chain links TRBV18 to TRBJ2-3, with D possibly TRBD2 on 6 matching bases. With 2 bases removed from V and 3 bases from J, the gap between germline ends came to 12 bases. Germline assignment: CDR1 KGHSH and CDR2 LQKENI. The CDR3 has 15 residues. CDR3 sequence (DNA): TGTGCCAGCTCACCAAACGGGGGATCGACAGATACGCAGTATTTT. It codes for CASSPNGGSTDTQYF.

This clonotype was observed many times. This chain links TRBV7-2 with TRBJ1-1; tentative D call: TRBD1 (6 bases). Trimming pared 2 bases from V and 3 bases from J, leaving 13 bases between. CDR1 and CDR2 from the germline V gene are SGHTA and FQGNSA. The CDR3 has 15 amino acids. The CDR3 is CASSLIGGRDTEAFF. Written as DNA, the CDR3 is TGTGCCAGCAGCTTAATCGGGGGGCGAGACACTGAAGCTTTCTTT.

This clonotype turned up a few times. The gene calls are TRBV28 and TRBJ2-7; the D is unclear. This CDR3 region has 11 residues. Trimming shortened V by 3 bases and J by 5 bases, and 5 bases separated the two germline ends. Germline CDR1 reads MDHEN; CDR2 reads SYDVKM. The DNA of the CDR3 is TGTGCCAGCAGTTTTACGCACGAGCAGTACTTC. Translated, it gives CASSFTHEQYF.

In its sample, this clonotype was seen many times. The CDR3 DNA follows: TGCAGCGTTGAAGAAACGGGAAGGGTGGATACGCAGTATTTT. It specifies CSVEETGRVDTQYF. This chain links TRBV29-1 with TRBJ2-3, with D tentatively TRBD2 (5 bases). Germline lookup yields CDR1 SQVTM and CDR2 ANQGSEA. This CDR3 spans 14 amino acids. V was pared by 0 bases and J by 6 bases, with 13 bases between.

CDR3 sequence reads: CATSRDGQGLGHTF. The CDR3 nucleotides read TGTGCCACCAGCAGAGATGGTCAGGGCCTCGGCCACACCTTC. This chain joins TRBV15 and TRBJ1-2, with D tentatively TRBD1 (5 bases). V was trimmed by 0 bases and J by 12 bases, leaving 17 bases between them. Germline V gene sequence: CDR1 LNHNV, CDR2 YYDKDF (reference sequence). The CDR3 runs 14 residues.

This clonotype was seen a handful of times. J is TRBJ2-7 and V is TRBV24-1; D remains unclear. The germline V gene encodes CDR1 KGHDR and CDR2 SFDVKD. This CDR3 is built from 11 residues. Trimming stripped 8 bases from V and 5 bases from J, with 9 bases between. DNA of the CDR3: TGTGCCACCACGCGCCCTGACGAGCAGTACTTC. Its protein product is CATTRPDEQYF.

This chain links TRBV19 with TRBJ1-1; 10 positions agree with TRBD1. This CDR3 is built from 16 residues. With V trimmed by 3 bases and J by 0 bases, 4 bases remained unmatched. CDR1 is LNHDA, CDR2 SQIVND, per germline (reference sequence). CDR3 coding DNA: TGTGCCAGTAGTATTTGGACAGGGGGAATGAACACTGAAGCTTTCTTT. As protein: CASSIWTGGMNTEAFF.

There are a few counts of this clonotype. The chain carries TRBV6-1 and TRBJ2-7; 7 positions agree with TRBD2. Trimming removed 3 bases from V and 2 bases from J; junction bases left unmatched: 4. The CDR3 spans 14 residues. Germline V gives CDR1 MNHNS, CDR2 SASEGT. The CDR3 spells CASSDQGGTYEQYF. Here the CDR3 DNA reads TGTGCCAGCAGTGACCAGGGAGGGACCTACGAGCAGTACTTC.

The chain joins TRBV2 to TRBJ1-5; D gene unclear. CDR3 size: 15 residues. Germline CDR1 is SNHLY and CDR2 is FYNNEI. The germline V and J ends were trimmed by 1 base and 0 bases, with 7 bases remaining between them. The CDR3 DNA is TGTGCCAGCAGTGAAGGACGAGCTAGCAATCAGCCCCAGCATTTT. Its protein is CASSEGRASNQPQHF.

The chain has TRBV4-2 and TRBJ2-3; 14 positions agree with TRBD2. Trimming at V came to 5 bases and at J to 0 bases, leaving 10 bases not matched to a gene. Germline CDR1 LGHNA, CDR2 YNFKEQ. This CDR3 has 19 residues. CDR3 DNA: TGTGCCAGCAGCTTAAACCCGGGACTAGCGGGAGCTAGCACAGATACGCAGTATTTT. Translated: CASSLNPGLAGASTDTQYF.

The CDR3 here is CASSLTDSGNTIYF. CDR3 DNA: TGTGCCAGCAGCCTAACCGACTCTGGAAACACCATATATTTT. The rearrangement joins TRBV5-6 to TRBJ1-3; D is unclear. The CDR3 is 14 residues long. The germline V and J ends were trimmed by 4 bases and 0 bases, with 8 bases remaining between them. Germline V gene data show CDR1 as SGHDT and CDR2 as YYEEEE.

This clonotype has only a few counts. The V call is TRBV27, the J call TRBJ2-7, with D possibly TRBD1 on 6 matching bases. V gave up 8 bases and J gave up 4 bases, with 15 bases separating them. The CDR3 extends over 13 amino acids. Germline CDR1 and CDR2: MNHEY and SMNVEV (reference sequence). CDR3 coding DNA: TGTGCCAGCTCAAAAAGTCAGGGGTACGAGCAGTACTTC. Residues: CASSKSQGYEQYF.